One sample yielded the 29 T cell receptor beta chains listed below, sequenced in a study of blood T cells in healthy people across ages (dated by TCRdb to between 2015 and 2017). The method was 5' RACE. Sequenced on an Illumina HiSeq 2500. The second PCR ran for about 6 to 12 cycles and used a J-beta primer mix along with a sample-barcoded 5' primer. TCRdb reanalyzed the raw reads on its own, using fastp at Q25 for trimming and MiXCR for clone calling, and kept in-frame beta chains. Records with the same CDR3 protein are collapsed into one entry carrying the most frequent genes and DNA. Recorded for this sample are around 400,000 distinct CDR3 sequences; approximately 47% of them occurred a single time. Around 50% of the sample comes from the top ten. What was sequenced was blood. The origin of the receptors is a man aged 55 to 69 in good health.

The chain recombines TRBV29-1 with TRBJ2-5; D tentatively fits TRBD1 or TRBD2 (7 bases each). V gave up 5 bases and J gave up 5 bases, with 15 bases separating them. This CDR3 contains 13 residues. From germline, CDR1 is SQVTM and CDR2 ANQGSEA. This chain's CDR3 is CSVRQGAGETQYF. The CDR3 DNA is TGCAGCGTTAGACAGGGAGCGGGGGAGACCCAGTACTTC.

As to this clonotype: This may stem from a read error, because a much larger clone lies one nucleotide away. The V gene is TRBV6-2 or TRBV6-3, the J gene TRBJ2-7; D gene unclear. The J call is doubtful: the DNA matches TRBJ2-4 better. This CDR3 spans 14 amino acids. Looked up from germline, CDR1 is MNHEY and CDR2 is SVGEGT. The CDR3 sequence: CAGTQPASRNIQYF. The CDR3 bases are TGTGCCGGCACTCAACCGGCGTCAAGAAACATTCAGTACTTC.

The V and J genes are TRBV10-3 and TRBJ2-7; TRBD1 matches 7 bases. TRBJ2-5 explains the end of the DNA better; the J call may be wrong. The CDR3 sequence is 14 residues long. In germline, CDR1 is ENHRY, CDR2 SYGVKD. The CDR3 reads CAISPDRAPETQYF. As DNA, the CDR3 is TGTGCCATCAGCCCTGACAGGGCCCCAGAGACCCAGTACTTC.

The CDR3 DNA is TGTGCCAACAGCAACCCCGAGGGATATAGCAATCAGCCCCAGCATTTT. Amino acids: CANSNPEGYSNQPQHF. This chain joins TRBV21-1 and TRBJ1-5. TRBV21-1 is a recognized pseudogene. This CDR3 has 16 amino acids.

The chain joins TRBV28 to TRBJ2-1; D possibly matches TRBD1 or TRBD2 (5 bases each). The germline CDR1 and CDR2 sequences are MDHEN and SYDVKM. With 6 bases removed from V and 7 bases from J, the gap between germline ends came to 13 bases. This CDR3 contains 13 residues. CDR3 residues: CASRGDPRNEQFF. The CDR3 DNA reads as TGTGCCAGCAGGGGGGACCCGCGGAATGAGCAGTTCTTC.

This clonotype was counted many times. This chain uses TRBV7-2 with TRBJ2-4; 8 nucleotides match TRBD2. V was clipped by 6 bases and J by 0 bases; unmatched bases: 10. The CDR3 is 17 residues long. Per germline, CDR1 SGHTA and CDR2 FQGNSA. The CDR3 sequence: CASSKARGELAKNIQYF. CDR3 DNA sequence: TGTGCCAGCAGTAAAGCGCGGGGGGAGCTAGCCAAAAACATTCAGTACTTC.

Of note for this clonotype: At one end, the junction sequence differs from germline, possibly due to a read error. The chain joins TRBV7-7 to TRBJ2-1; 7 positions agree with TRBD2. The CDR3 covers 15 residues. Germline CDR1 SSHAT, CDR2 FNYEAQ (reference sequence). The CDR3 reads CASSPRGLDNNEQFF. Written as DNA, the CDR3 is TGTGCTAGCAGCCCGCGCGGACTAGATAACAATGAGCAGTTCTTC.

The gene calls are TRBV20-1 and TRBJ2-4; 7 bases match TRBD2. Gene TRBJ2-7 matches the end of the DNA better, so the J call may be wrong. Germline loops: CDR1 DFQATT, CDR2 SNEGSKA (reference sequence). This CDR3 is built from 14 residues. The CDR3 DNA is TGCAGTGCCGCAGGGACTAAGGGCACCTACGAGCAGTACTTC. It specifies CSAAGTKGTYEQYF.

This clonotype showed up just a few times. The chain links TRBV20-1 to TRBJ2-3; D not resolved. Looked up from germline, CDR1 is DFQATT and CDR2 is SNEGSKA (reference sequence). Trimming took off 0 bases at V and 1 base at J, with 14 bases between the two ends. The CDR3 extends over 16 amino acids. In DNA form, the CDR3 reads TGCAGTGCTAGAGACGCCCAACGACTCCGCACAGATACGCAGTATTTT. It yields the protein CSARDAQRLRTDTQYF.

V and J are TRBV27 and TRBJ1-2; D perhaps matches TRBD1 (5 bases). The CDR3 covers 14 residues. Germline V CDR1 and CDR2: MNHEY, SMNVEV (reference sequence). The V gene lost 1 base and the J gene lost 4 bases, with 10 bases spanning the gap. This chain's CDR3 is CASSLFGASYGYTF. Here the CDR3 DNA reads TGTGCCAGCAGTTTATTCGGGGCTTCCTATGGCTACACCTTC.

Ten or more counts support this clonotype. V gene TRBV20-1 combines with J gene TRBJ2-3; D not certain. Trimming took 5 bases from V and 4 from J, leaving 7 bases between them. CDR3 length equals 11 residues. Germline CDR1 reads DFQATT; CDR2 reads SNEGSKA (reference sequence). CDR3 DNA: TGCAGTGCTTTTGTGGCAGATACGCAGTATTTT. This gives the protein CSAFVADTQYF.

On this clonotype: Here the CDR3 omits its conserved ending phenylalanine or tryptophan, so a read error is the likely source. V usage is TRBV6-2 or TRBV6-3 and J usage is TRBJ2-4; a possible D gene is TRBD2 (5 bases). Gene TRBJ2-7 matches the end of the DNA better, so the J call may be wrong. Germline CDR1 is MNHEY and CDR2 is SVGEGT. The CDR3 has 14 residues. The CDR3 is CASSYSYWEYEQYS. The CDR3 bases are TGTGCCAGCAGTTACTCTTACTGGGAGTACGAGCAGTACTCC.

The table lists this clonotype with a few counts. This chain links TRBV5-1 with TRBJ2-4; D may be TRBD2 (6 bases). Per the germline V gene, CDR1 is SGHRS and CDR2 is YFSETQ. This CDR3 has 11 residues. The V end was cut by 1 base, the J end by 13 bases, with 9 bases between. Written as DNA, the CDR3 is TGCGCCAGCAGCTTGAATCGGGAGCAGTACTTC. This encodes CASSLNREQYF.

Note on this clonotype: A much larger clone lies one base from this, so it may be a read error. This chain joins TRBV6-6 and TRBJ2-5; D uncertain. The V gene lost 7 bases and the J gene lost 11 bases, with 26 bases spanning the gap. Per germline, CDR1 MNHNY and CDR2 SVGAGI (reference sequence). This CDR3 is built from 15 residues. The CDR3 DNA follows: TGTGCCAGCACCCTAAGCGATGGAGCCTCCAATGAGCAGTACTTC. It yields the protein CASTLSDGASNEQYF.

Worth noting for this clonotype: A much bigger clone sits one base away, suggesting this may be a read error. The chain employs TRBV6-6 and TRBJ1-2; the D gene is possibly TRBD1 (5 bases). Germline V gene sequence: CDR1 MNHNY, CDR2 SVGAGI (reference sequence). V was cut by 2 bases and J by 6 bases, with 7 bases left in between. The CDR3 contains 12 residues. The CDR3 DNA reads TGTGCCAGCAGTTACGCGGGGGATGGCTACACCTTC. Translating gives CASSYAGDGYTF.

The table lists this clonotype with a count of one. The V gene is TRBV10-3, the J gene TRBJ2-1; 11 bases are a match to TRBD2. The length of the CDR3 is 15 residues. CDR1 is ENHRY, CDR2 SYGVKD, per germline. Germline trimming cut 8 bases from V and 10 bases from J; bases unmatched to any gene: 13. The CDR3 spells CAIAPTSGGSYEQFF. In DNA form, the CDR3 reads TGTGCCATCGCCCCAACTAGCGGGGGCAGCTACGAGCAGTTCTTC.

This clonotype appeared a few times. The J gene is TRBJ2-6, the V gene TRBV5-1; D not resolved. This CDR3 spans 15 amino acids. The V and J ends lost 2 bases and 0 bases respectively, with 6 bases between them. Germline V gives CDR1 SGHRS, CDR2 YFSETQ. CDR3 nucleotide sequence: TGCGCCAGCAGCTTCCCAGCCTCTGGGGCCAACGTCCTGACTTTC. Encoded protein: CASSFPASGANVLTF. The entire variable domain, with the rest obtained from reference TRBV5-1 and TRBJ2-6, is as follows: KAGVTQTPRYLIKTRGQQVTLSCSPISGHRSVSWYQQTPGQGLQFLFEYFSETQRNKGNFPGRFSGRQFSNSRSEMNVSTLELGDSALYLCASSFPASGANVLTFGAGSRLTVL.

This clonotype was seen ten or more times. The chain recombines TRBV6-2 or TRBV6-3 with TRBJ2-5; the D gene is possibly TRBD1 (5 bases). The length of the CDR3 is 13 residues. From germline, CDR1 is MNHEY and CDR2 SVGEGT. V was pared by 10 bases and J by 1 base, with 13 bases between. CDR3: CAIKGEPQETQYF. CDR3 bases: TGTGCCATTAAAGGGGAACCCCAAGAGACCCAGTACTTC.

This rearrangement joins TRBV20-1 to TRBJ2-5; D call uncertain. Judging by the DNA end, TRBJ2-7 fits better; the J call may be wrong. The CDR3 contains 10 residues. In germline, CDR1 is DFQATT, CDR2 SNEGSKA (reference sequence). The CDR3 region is CSARVSEQYF. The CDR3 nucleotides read TGCAGTGCTAGAGTTTCCGAGCAGTACTTC.

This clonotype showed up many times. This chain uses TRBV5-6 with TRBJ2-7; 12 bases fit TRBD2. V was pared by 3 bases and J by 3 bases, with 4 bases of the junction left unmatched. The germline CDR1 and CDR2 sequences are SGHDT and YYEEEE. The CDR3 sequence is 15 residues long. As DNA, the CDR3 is TGTGCCAGCAGCTCCCGACTAGCGGGAGTCTACGAGCAGTACTTC. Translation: CASSSRLAGVYEQYF. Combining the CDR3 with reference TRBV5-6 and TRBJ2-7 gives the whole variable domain DAGVTQSPTHLIKTRGQQVTLRCSPKSGHDTVSWYQQALGQGPQFIFQYYEEEERQRGNFPDRFSGHQFPNYSSELNVNALLLGDSALYLCASSSRLAGVYEQYFGPGTRLTVT.

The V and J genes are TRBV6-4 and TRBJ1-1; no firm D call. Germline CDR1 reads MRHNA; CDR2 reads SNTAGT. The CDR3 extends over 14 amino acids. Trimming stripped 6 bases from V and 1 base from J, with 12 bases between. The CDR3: CASSPDGENTEAFF. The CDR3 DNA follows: TGTGCCAGCAGCCCCGATGGAGAGAACACTGAAGCTTTCTTT.

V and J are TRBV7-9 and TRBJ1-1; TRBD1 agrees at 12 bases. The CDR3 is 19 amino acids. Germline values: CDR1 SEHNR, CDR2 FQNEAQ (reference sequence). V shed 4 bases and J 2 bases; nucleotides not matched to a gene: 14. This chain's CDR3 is CASSSGTGGLPTFNTEAFF. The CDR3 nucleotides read TGTGCCAGCAGCTCCGGGACAGGGGGCCTCCCCACCTTTAACACTGAAGCTTTCTTT.

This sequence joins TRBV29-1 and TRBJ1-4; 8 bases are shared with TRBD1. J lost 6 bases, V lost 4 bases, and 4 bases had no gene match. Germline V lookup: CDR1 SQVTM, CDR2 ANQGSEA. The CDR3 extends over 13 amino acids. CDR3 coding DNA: TGCAGCGTTGGAAGGACAGGGTATGAAAAACTGTTTTTT. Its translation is CSVGRTGYEKLFF.

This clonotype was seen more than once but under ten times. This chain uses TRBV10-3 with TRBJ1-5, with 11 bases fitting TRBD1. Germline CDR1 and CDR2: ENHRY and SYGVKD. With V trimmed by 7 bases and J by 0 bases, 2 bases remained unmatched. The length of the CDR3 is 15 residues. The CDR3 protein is CAIKGQGDSNQPQHF. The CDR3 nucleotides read TGTGCCATCAAGGGACAGGGGGATAGCAATCAGCCCCAGCATTTT.

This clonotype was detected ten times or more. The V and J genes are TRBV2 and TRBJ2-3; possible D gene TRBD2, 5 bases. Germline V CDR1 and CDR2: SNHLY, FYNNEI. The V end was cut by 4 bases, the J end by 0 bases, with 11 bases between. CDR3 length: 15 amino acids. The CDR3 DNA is TGTGCCAGCAGTGGGACTGGCTCTAGCACAGATACGCAGTATTTT. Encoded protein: CASSGTGSSTDTQYF.

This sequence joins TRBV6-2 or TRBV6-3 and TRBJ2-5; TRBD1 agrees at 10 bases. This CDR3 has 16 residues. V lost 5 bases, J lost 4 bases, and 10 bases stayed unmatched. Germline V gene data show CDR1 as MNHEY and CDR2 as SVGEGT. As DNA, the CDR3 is TGTGCCAGCAGTACCGGGACAGGGGCCTCCCGAGAGACCCAGTACTTC. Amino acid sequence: CASSTGTGASRETQYF.

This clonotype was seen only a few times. The DNA of the CDR3 is TGTGCCAGCAGCTTGGGGCCGGCTCTCGGTGAAGCTGAGCAGTTCTTC. Its protein product is CASSLGPALGEAEQFF. The genes are TRBV5-5 and TRBJ2-1, with D unresolved. The CDR3 has 16 residues. The germline V gene encodes CDR1 SGHKS and CDR2 YYEKEE (reference sequence). The germline V and J ends were trimmed by 0 bases and 9 bases, with 19 bases remaining between them.

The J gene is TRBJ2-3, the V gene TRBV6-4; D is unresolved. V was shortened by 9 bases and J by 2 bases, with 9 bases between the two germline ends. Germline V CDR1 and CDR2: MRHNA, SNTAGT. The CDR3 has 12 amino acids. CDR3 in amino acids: CASVGLTDTQYF. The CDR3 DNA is TGTGCCAGTGTTGGTCTCACAGATACGCAGTATTTT.

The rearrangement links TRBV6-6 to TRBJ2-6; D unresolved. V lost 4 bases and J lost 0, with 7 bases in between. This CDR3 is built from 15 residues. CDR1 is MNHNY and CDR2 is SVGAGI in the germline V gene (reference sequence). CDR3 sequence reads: CASSSQASGANVLTF. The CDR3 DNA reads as TGTGCCAGCAGTTCTCAGGCCTCTGGGGCCAACGTCCTGACTTTC.